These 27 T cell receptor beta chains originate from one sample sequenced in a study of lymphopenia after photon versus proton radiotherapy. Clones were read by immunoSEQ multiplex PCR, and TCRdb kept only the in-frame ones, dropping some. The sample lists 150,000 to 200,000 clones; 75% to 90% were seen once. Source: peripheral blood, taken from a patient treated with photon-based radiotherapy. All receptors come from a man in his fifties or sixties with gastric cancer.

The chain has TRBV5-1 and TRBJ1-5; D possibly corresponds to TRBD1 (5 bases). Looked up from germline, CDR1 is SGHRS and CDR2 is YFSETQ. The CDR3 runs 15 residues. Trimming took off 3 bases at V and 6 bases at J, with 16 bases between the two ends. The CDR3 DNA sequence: TGCGCCAGCAGCTCCACCCCGGGACTGGGTCAGCCCCAGCATTTT. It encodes CASSSTPGLGQPQHF.

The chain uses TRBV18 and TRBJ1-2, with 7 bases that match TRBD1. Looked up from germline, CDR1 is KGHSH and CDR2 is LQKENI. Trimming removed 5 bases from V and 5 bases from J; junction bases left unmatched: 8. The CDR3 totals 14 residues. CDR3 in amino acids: CASSKGGTEYGYTF. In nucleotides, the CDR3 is TGTGCCAGCTCAAAAGGGGGGACAGAGTATGGCTACACCTTC.

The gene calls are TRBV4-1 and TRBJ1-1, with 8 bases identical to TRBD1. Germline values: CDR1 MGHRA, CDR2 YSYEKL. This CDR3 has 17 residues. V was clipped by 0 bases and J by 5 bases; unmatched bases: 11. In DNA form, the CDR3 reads TGCGCCAGCAGCCAAGAGCAGCACAGGACAGGGTTGACTGAAGCTTTCTTT. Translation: CASSQEQHRTGLTEAFF.

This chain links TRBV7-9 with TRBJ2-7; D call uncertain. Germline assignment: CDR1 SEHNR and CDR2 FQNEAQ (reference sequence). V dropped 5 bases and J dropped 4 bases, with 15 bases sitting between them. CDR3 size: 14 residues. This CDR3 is CASSPALGAYEQYF. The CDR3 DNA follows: TGTGCCAGCAGCCCAGCACTGGGCGCTTACGAGCAGTACTTC.

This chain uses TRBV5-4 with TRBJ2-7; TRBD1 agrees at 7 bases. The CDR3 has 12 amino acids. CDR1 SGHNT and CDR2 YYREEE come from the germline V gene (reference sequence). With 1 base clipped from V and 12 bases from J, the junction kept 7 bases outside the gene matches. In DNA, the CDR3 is TGTGCCAGCAGCTTGCCGGGGACAGCGCGGTACTTC. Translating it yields CASSLPGTARYF.

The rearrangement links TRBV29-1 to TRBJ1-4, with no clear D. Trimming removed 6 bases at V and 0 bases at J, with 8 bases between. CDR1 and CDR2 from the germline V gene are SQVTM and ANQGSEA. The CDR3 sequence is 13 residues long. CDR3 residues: CSVTETTNEKLFF. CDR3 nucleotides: TGCAGCGTCACAGAGACAACTAATGAAAAACTGTTTTTT.

This CDR3 reads CAWSDWGTEAFF. In DNA form, the CDR3 reads TGTGCCTGGAGTGATTGGGGCACTGAAGCTTTCTTT. This chain links TRBV30 with TRBJ1-1; D gene unclear. The V and J ends lost 1 base and 4 bases respectively, with 7 bases between them. The V gene's germline CDR1 is GTSNPN and CDR2 SVGIG (reference sequence). This CDR3 region has 12 residues.

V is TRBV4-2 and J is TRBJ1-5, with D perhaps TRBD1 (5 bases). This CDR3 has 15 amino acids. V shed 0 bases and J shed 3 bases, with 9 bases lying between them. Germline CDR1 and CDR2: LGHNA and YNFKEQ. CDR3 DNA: TGTGCCAGCAGCCAAGATCGGGGGGTCAATCAGCCCCAGCATTTT. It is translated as CASSQDRGVNQPQHF.

CDR3 in DNA: TGTGCCAGCAGCTTTCAGGGGGCCTATAACTATGGCTACACCTTC. This gives the protein CASSFQGAYNYGYTF. V usage is TRBV7-9 and J usage is TRBJ1-2, with 8 positions matching TRBD1. The trim removed 3 bases at V and 1 base at J, leaving 4 bases unmatched. Per germline, CDR1 SEHNR and CDR2 FQNEAQ (reference sequence). The CDR3 covers 15 residues.

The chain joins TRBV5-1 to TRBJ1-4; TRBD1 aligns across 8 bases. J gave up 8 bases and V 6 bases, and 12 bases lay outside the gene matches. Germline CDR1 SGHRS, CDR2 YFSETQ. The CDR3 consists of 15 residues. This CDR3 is CASTPGGREGEKLFF. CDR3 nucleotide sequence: TGCGCCAGCACCCCAGGGGGCCGAGAGGGGGAAAAACTGTTTTTT.

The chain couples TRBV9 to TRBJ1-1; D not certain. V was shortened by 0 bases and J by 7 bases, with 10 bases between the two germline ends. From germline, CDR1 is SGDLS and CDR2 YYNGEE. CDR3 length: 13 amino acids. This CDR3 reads CASSVGTNDEAFF. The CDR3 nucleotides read TGTGCCAGCAGCGTAGGGACCAACGATGAAGCTTTCTTT.

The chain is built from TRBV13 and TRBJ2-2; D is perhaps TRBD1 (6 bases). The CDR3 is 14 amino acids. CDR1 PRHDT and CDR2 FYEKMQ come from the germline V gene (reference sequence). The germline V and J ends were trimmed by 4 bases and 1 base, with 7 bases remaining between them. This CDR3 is CASSSTGNTGELFF. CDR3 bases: TGTGCCAGCAGCTCGACAGGGAACACCGGGGAGCTGTTTTTT.

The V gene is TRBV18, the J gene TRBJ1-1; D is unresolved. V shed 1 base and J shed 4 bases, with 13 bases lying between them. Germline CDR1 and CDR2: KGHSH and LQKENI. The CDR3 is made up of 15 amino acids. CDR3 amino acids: CASSPLASRGTEAFF. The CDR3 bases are TGTGCCAGCTCACCACTGGCTTCCCGTGGCACTGAAGCTTTCTTT. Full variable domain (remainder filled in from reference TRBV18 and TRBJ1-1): NAGVMQNPRHLVRRRGQEARLRCSPMKGHSHVYWYRQLPEEGLKFMVYLQKENIIDESGMPKERFSAEFPKEGPSILRIQQVVRGDSAAYFCASSPLASRGTEAFFGQGTRLTVV.

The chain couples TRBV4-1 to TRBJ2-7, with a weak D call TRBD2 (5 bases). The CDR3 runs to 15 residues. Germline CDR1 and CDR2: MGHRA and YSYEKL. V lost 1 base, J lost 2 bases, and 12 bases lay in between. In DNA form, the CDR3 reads TGCGCCAGCAGCCAAGTGGCTAGCCGGGCCTACGAGCAGTACTTC. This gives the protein CASSQVASRAYEQYF.

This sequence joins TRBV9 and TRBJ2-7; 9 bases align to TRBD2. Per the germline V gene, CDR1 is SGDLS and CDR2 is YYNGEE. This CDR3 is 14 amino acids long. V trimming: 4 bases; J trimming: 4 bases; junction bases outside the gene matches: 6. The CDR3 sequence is CASSPHLAGYEQYF. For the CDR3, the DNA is TGTGCCAGCAGCCCCCACCTAGCGGGGTACGAGCAGTACTTC.

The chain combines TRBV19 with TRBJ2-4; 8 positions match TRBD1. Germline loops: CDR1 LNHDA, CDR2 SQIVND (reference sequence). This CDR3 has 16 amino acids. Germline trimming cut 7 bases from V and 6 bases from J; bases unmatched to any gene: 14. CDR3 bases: TGTGCCAGTACCCCTCGGACAAGGGGGACAGGAAACATTCAGTACTTC. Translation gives CASTPRTRGTGNIQYF.

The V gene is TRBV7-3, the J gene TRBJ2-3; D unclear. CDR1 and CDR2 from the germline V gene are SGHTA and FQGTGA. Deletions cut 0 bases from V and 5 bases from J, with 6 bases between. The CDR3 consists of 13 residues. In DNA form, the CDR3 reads TGTGCCAGCAGCTTAACGCTCGAAGATACGCAGTATTTT. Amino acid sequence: CASSLTLEDTQYF.

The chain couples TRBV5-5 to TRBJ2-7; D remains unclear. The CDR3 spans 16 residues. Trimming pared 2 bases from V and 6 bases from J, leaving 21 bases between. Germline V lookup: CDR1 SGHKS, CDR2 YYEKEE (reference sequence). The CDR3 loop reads CASSFLLGNFQAEQYF. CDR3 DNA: TGTGCCAGCAGCTTCCTCTTAGGCAACTTCCAAGCCGAGCAGTACTTC.

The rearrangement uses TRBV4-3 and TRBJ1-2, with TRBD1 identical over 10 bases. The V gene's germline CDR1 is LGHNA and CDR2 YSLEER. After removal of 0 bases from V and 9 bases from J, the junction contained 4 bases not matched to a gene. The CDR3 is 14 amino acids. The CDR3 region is CASSQDRTGGRYTF. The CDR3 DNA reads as TGCGCCAGCAGCCAAGACCGGACAGGGGGTCGCTACACCTTC.

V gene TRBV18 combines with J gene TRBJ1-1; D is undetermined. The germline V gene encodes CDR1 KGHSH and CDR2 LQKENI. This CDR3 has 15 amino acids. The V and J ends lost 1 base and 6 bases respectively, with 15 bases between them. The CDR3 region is CASSPQNSYTAEAFF. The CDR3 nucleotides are TGTGCCAGCTCACCACAAAACTCATACACTGCTGAAGCTTTCTTT.

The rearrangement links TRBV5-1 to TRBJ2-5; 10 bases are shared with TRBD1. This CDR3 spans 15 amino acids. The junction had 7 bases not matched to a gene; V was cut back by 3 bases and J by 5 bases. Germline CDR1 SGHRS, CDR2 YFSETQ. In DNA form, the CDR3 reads TGCGCCAGCAGCTCACAGGGACAGGGGTTTGAGACCCAGTACTTC. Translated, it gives CASSSQGQGFETQYF.

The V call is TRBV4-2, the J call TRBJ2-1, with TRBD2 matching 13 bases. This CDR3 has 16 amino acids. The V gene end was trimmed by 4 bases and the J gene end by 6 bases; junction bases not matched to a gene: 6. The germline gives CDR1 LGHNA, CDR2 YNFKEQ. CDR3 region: CASSPTSGRAVNEQFF. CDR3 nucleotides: TGTGCCAGCAGCCCCACTAGCGGGAGGGCCGTCAATGAGCAGTTCTTC.

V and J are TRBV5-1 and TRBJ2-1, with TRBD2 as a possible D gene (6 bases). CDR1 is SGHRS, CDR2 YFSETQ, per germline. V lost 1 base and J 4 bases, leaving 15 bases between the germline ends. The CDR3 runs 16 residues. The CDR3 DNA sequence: TGCGCCAGCAGCTTGTTAATGTCTAGCGAGTACAATGAGCAGTTCTTC. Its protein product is CASSLLMSSEYNEQFF. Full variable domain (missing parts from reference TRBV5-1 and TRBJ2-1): KAGVTQTPRYLIKTRGQQVTLSCSPISGHRSVSWYQQTPGQGLQFLFEYFSETQRNKGNFPGRFSGRQFSNSRSEMNVSTLELGDSALYLCASSLLMSSEYNEQFFGPGTRLTVL.

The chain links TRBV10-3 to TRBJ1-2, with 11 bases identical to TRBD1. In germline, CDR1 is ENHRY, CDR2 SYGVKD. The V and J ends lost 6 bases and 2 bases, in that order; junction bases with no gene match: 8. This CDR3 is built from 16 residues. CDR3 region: CAISSIGQGANYGYTF. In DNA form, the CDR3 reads TGTGCCATCAGCAGCATTGGACAGGGGGCGAACTATGGCTACACCTTC.

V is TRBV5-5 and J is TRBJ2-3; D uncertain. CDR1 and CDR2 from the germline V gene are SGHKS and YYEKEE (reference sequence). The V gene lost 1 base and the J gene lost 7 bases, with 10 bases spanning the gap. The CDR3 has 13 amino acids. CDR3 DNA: TGTGCCAGCAGCTTGTCTGACTTGAATACGCAGTATTTT. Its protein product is CASSLSDLNTQYF.

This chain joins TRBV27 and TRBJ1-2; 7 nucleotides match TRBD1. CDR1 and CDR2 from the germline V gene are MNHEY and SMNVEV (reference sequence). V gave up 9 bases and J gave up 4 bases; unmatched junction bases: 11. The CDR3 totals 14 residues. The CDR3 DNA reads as TGTGCCAGTAGAGGACCCAGGGGGGGCTATGGCTACACCTTC. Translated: CASRGPRGGYGYTF.

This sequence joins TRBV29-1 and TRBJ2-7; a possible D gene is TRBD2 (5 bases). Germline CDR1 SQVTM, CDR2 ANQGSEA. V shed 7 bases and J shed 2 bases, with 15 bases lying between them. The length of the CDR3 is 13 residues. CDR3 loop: CSAIPRETYEQYF. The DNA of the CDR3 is TGCAGCGCCATACCACGGGAAACCTACGAGCAGTACTTC.